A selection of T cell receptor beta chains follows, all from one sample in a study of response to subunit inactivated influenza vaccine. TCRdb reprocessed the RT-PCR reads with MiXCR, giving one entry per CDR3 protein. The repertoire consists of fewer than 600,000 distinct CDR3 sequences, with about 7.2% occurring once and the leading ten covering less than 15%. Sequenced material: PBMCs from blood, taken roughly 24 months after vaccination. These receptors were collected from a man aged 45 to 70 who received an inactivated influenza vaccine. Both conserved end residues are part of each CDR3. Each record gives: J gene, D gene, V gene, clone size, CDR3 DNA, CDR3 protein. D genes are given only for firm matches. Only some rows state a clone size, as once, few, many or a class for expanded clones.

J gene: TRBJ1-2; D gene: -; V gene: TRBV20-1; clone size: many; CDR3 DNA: TGCAGTGCTAGTGAAACAGGGACCTATGGCTACACCTTC; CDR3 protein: CSASETGTYGYTF
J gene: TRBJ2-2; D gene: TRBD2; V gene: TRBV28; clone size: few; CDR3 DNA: TGTGCCAGCAGTTCCCTTAGCGGGGAGAGGACCGGGGAGCTGTTTTTT; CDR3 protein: CASSSLSGERTGELFF
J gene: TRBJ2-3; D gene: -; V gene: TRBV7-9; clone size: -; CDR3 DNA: TGTGCCAGCAGCTTATCAAGAGTTTCGGATACGCAGTATTTT; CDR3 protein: CASSLSRVSDTQYF
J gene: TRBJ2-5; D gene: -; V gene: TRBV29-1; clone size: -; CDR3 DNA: TGCAGCGTTGAAGTCGGGTTGACCGAGGCCCAGTACTTC; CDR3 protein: CSVEVGLTEAQYF
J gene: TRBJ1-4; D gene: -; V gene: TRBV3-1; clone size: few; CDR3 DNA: TGTGCCAGCAGCCAAGATTCGGCCGCTACTAATGAAAAACTGTTTTTT; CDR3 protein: CASSQDSAATNEKLFF
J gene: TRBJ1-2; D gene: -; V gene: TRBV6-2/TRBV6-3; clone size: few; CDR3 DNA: TGTGCCAGCAGTTCGCAGCGGGGTTACTATGGCTACACCTTC; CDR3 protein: CASSSQRGYYGYTF
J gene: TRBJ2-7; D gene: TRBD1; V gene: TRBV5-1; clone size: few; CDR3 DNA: TGCGCCAGCAGCTTCGGACAGGGGGTGGGCGAGCAGTACTTC; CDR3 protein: CASSFGQGVGEQYF
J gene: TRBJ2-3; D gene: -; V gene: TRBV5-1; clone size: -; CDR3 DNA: TGCGCCAGCAGCTGGGGGCGTTCCGGCACAGATACGCAGTATTTT; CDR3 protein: CASSWGRSGTDTQYF
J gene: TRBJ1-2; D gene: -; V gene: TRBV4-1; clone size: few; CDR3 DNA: TGCGCCAGCACCCAGTGGGGGGGGCACTATGGCTACACCTTC; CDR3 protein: CASTQWGGHYGYTF
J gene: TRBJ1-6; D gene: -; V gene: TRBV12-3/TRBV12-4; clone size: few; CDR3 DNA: TGTGCCAGCAGTTTTGCCCAGGGGCCCAATTCACCCCTCCACTTT; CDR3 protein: CASSFAQGPNSPLHF
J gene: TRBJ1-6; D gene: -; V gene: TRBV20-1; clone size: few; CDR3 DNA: TGCAGTGCTGTACAGAGGGAGTGGAGGGATTCACCCCTCCACTTT; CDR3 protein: CSAVQREWRDSPLHF
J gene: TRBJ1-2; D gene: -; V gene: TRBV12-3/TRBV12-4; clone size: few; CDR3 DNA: TGTGCCAGCAGTTTCTCGGGGCCAGAAGGCTACACCTTC; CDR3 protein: CASSFSGPEGYTF
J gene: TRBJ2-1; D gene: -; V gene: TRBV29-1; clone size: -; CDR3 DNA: TGCAGCGTTGAAGATGGTGGGGCAGGGTTTTTGAATGAGCAGTTCTTC; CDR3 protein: CSVEDGGAGFLNEQFF
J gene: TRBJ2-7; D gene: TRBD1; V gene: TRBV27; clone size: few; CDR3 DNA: TGTGCCAGCAGTTTACAACAGGGGGCGATCCACGAGCAGTACTTC; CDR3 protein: CASSLQQGAIHEQYF
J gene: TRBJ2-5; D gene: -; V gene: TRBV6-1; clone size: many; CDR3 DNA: TGTGCCAGCCTTTTTGTGAGGGACACAGAGACCCAGTACTTC; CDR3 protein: CASLFVRDTETQYF
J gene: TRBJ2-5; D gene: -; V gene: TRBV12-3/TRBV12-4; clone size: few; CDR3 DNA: TGTGCCAGCAGTTCAAGGAATTCGGAGACCCAGTACTTC; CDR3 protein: CASSSRNSETQYF
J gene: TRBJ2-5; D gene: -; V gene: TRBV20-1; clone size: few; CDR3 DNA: TGCAGTGCTACCCCAGGACGGGAGACCCAGTACTTC; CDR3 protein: CSATPGRETQYF
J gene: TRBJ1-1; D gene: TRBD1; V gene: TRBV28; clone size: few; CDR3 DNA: TGTGCCAGCAGTTCCCCCGGACAGGTGAGCACTGAAGCTTTCTTT; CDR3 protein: CASSSPGQVSTEAFF
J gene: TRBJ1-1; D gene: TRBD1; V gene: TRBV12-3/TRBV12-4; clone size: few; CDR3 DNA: TGTGCCAGCAGTTTAGGGGGGACAGGGCCTTGGTCTTTCTTT; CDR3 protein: CASSLGGTGPWSFF
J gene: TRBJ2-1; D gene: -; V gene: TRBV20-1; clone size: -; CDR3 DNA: TGCAGTGCAACTTTACCCGAGGGCTCCTACAATGAGCAGTTCTTC; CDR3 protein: CSATLPEGSYNEQFF
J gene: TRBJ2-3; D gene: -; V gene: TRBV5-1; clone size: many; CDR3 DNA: TGCGCCAGCAGCTTGCAGGGAGGAGATACGCAGTATTTT; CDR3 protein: CASSLQGGDTQYF
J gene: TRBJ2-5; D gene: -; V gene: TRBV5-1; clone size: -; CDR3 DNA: TGCGCCAGCAGCCCGGGACACGGAAAAGCGGCCCAGTACTTC; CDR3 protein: CASSPGHGKAAQYF
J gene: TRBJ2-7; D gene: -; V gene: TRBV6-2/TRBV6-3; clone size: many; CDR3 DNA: -; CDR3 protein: CASSSSGGFYEQYF
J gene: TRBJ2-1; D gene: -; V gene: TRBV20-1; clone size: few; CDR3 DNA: TGCAGTGCTAGAGTCGGGGGTCTGACCTACAATGAGCAGTTCTTC; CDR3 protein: CSARVGGLTYNEQFF
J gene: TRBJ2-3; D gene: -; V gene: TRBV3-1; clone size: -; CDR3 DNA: TGTGCCAGCAGCCAAGATGGGGGGCCAAGCACAGATACGCAGTATTTT; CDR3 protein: CASSQDGGPSTDTQYF